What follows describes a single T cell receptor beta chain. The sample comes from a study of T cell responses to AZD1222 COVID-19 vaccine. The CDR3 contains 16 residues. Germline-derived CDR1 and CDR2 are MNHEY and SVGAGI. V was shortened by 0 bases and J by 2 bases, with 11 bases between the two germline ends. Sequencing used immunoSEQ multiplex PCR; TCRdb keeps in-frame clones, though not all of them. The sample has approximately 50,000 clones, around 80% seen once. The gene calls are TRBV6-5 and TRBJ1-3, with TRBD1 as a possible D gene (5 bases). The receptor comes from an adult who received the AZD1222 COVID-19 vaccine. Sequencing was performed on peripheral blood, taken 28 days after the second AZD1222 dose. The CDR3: CASSYSGRGTGNTIYF. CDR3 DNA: TGTGCCAGCAGTTACTCGGGCCGGGGGACTGGAAACACCATATATTTT.